This passage covers 24 T cell receptor beta chains from one sample sequenced in a study of blood T cell repertoires in COVID-19. Method: immunoSEQ multiplex PCR; TCRdb's copy keeps in-frame clones and lacks some. In the table there are more than 65,000 clones, more than 80% of which are singletons. Sequencing used peripheral blood. These receptors came from a man at least 80 years old with acute or convalescent COVID-19.

This chain joins TRBV5-4 and TRBJ1-2; 12 bases line up with TRBD1. Germline trimming cut 0 bases from V and 7 bases from J; bases unmatched to any gene: 4. Per germline, CDR1 SGHNT and CDR2 YYREEE (reference sequence). CDR3 size: 15 residues. CDR3 in amino acids: CASSLGGDRGLGYTF. The CDR3 DNA reads TGTGCCAGCAGCTTGGGAGGGGACAGGGGGCTTGGCTACACCTTC.

This chain connects TRBV19 to TRBJ1-4; TRBD1 matches at 8 bases. The CDR3 contains 13 residues. The V gene's germline CDR1 is LNHDA and CDR2 SQIVND (reference sequence). V was clipped by 8 bases and J by 8 bases; unmatched bases: 7. The CDR3 loop reads CASGTGRREKLFF. CDR3 DNA sequence: TGTGCCAGTGGGACAGGCCGGAGGGAAAAACTGTTTTTT.

This chain links TRBV5-1 with TRBJ1-6, with TRBD1 identical over 12 bases. V was pared by 5 bases and J by 7 bases, with 10 bases of the junction left unmatched. The CDR3 has 17 residues. CDR1 SGHRS and CDR2 YFSETQ come from the germline V gene. In DNA, the CDR3 is TGCGCCAGCAGTCTGTCTCCCGGGACAGGGGGCAATTCACCCCTCCACTTT. Its translation: CASSLSPGTGGNSPLHF.

The chain joins TRBV4-1 to TRBJ2-7; 7 bases match TRBD1. V dropped 4 bases and J dropped 3; count of bases not matched to a gene: 15. This CDR3 region has 17 residues. Germline lookup yields CDR1 MGHRA and CDR2 YSYEKL. This chain's CDR3 is CASSLKITGERYYEQYF. In DNA, the CDR3 is TGCGCCAGCAGCCTAAAGATAACAGGGGAACGGTACTACGAGCAGTACTTC.

The gene calls are TRBV6-5 and TRBJ1-4; no clear D. Trimming took 3 bases from V and 5 from J, leaving 10 bases between them. Germline V gene data show CDR1 as MNHEY and CDR2 as SVGAGI. The CDR3 spans 14 residues. The CDR3 DNA follows: TGTGCCAGCAGTTATCGAGGCCTCAATGAAAAACTGTTTTTT. The encoded protein is CASSYRGLNEKLFF.

The gene calls are TRBV5-1 and TRBJ2-7, with a tentative D call TRBD2 (6 bases). The V end lost 0 bases, the J end lost 5 bases, and 15 bases lay between the germline ends. This CDR3 comprises 15 residues. The germline CDR1 and CDR2 sequences are SGHRS and YFSETQ. The CDR3 DNA is TGCGCCAGCAGCTTGGCTCCGGGAGCTCTGAACGAGCAGTACTTC. Amino acids: CASSLAPGALNEQYF.

V gene TRBV9 combines with J gene TRBJ2-1; 16 nucleotides align to TRBD2. The V gene end was trimmed by 0 bases and the J gene end by 7 bases; junction bases not matched to a gene: 7. The V gene's germline CDR1 is SGDLS and CDR2 YYNGEE. There are 18 residues in the CDR3. The CDR3 sequence: CASSVVPGTSGGANEQFF. CDR3 bases: TGTGCCAGCAGCGTAGTTCCCGGGACTAGCGGGGGGGCGAATGAGCAGTTCTTC.

The CDR3: CASSLDGTSIETQYF. CDR3 nucleotides: TGTGCCAGCAGCTTAGACGGGACTAGTATCGAGACCCAGTACTTC. The chain is built from TRBV7-2 and TRBJ2-5; 8 bases line up with TRBD2. The germline V gene encodes CDR1 SGHTA and CDR2 FQGNSA. After removal of 1 base from V and 5 bases from J, the junction contained 6 bases not matched to a gene. The CDR3 is made up of 15 amino acids.

Concerning this clone itself: The sample has other DNA sequences that encode this CDR3 too. The chain has TRBV7-8 and TRBJ1-1; 7 bases agree with TRBD1. Germline-derived CDR1 and CDR2 are SGHVS and FQNEAQ. The V gene end was trimmed by 2 bases and the J gene end by 1 base; junction bases not matched to a gene: 1. This CDR3 contains 14 residues. The CDR3 loop is CASSLPGGNTEAFF. The CDR3 bases are TGTGCCAGCAGCTTACCAGGGGGGAACACTGAAGCTTTCTTT.

V gene TRBV7-3 combines with J gene TRBJ1-6, with D possibly matching TRBD1 (5 bases). Per germline, CDR1 SGHTA and CDR2 FQGTGA. Between the trimmed V and J ends, which lost 2 bases and 2 bases, there was a span of 10 bases. CDR3 length equals 16 residues. CDR3 loop: CASSLLGHTYNSPLHF. DNA of the CDR3: TGTGCCAGCAGCTTACTAGGACACACCTATAATTCACCCCTCCACTTT.

V usage is TRBV18 and J usage is TRBJ2-5; TRBD1 matches at 9 bases. Germline assignment: CDR1 KGHSH and CDR2 LQKENI. V was clipped by 1 base and J by 1 base; unmatched bases: 1. This CDR3 is 15 amino acids long. The CDR3 DNA sequence: TGTGCCAGCTCACCACGGACAGGGGCCCAAGAGACCCAGTACTTC. It translates to CASSPRTGAQETQYF.

The rearrangement uses TRBV2 and TRBJ2-3; no definite D call. CDR1 SNHLY and CDR2 FYNNEI come from the germline V gene. Trimming removed 9 bases from V and 5 bases from J, with 15 bases in between. The CDR3 runs 13 residues. The CDR3: CASSRTARDTQYF. The CDR3 DNA reads TGTGCCAGTTCGAGAACTGCCCGAGATACGCAGTATTTT.

With respect to this clone: Sequence at one end of the junction differs from germline and may be a read error. This chain links TRBV20-1 with TRBJ2-7; 8 bases line up with TRBD2. There are 11 residues in the CDR3. Germline V lookup: CDR1 DFQATT, CDR2 SNEGSKA (reference sequence). CDR3 DNA sequence: TGCAGTGCTAGAGATGGGGCGGGGGGATTGTTC. Residues: CSARDGAGGLF.

The chain links TRBV18 to TRBJ2-1; 14 bases agree with TRBD2. The CDR3 is made up of 19 amino acids. V shed 2 bases, J shed 3 bases, and the junction held 9 bases outside the gene matches. The germline V gene has CDR1 KGHSH and CDR2 LQKENI. The CDR3 sequence is CASSPIGTSGSELYNEQFF. The DNA of the CDR3 is TGTGCCAGCTCACCAATCGGGACTAGCGGGAGCGAGCTCTACAATGAGCAGTTCTTC.

V usage is TRBV19 and J usage is TRBJ2-3; a possible D gene is TRBD2 (5 bases). Trimming cost V 5 bases and J 1 base, with 16 bases left between them. The CDR3 contains 16 residues. Germline V gene data show CDR1 as LNHDA and CDR2 as SQIVND (reference sequence). The CDR3 loop reads CASSSAAGSGTDTQYF. The CDR3 DNA is TGTGCCAGTAGTTCTGCCGCGGGTAGCGGCACAGATACGCAGTATTTT.

In its sample, this clone was seen a few times. The rearrangement uses TRBV4-1 and TRBJ1-3; unclear D gene. This CDR3 contains 12 residues. CDR1 is MGHRA, CDR2 YSYEKL, per germline. Trimming removed 1 base from V and 8 bases from J, with 6 bases in between. The CDR3 sequence is CASSQGADTIYF. CDR3 in DNA: TGCGCCAGCAGCCAAGGCGCCGACACCATATATTTT.

This clone was seen a single time. The chain is built from TRBV24-1 and TRBJ2-3; TRBD1 aligns across 7 bases. The CDR3 length is 17 residues. Germline lookup yields CDR1 KGHDR and CDR2 SFDVKD. V lost 3 bases, J lost 1 base, and 9 bases stayed unmatched. The CDR3 sequence is CATSDTRTGFGTDTQYF. DNA of the CDR3: TGTGCCACCAGTGATACCCGGACAGGTTTTGGCACAGATACGCAGTATTTT.

This clone has a handful of counts. V gene TRBV11-2 combines with J gene TRBJ1-2, with TRBD1 matching 7 bases. Unmatched junction bases numbered 1, after V lost 3 bases and J lost 3 bases. Per germline, CDR1 SGHAT and CDR2 FQNNGV. The CDR3 length is 13 residues. This chain's CDR3 is CASSFTGDYGYTF. The CDR3 bases are TGTGCCAGCAGCTTTACAGGGGACTATGGCTACACCTTC.

The chain links TRBV28 to TRBJ2-1, with D unresolved. Germline assignment: CDR1 MDHEN and CDR2 SYDVKM. The CDR3 sequence is 17 residues long. V shed 6 bases and J shed 0 bases, with 18 bases lying between them. The CDR3 DNA is TGTGCCAGCAGCTTAGTTGGCGGTTCCCTCTCCTACAATGAGCAGTTCTTC. This translates into CASSLVGGSLSYNEQFF.

This clone was seen a single time. The chain couples TRBV20-1 to TRBJ2-5; the D is unclear. The CDR3 runs to 11 residues. V was clipped by 4 bases and J by 7 bases, with 10 bases between them. Per the germline V gene, CDR1 is DFQATT and CDR2 is SNEGSKA (reference sequence). The CDR3 DNA reads TGCAGTGCTATGGGCCCAGGGACCCAGTACTTC. Translated, it gives CSAMGPGTQYF.

This chain links TRBV7-8 with TRBJ1-2; D unclear. This CDR3 is 17 amino acids long. V was trimmed by 1 base and J by 4 bases, leaving 19 bases between them. Germline V CDR1 and CDR2: SGHVS, FQNEAQ. In DNA form, the CDR3 reads TGTGCCAGCAGCTTAGTGAGCCCGGGAGACCCGAGCTATGGCTACACCTTC. This gives the protein CASSLVSPGDPSYGYTF.

The chain combines TRBV6-6 with TRBJ2-7, with 11 bases identical to TRBD1. The ends lost 0 bases at V and 6 bases at J; junction bases unmatched: 1. Per germline, CDR1 MNHNY and CDR2 SVGAGI (reference sequence). The CDR3 sequence is 14 residues long. In nucleotides, the CDR3 is TGTGCCAGCAGTTACTCCGGGACAGGGGGCGAGCAGTACTTC. It encodes CASSYSGTGGEQYF.

This chain joins TRBV27 and TRBJ2-3; no clear D. This CDR3 has 15 amino acids. The V end was cut by 6 bases, the J end by 0 bases, with 13 bases between. Per germline, CDR1 MNHEY and CDR2 SMNVEV (reference sequence). CDR3 nucleotide sequence: TGTGCCAGCAGCCGTCCGGGTCCTAGCACAGATACGCAGTATTTT. It yields the protein CASSRPGPSTDTQYF.

The chain has TRBV6-5 and TRBJ1-2; TRBD1 might be the D (6 bases). In germline, CDR1 is MNHEY, CDR2 SVGAGI. The CDR3 spans 14 residues. The V gene lost 6 bases and the J gene lost 4 bases, with 15 bases spanning the gap. Written as DNA, the CDR3 is TGTGCCAGCAGGGCGAGGACAGACCTCTATGGCTACACCTTC. Translating it yields CASRARTDLYGYTF.